This entry concerns a single TCR beta chain. Its antigen is still unknown. Per-base quality was not reported, and no clone a single base away is much larger than it. The sample comes from a study of preoperative IRX-2 immunotherapy in early breast cancer (dated by TCRdb to between 2018 and 2021). CDR1 and CDR2 are drawn from the germline V gene: MDHEN, SYDVKM. V and J are truncated by 4 bases and 3 bases respectively, leaving an intervening sequence of 16 bases. The CDR3, from cysteine to phenylalanine, totals 15 residues. Only the CDR3 DNA is retained, 45 bases long and in frame from the first base. The treatment or condition tag for this specimen amounts to: preoperative locoregional IRX-2 cytokine immunotherapy. The samples were obtained from a phase Ib study that tested preoperative, locoregional IRX-2 cytokine immunotherapy designed to prime immune responses. Patients with early-stage breast cancer who were given IRX-2 before surgery served as donors.

The library was made by the immunoSEQ multiplex PCR assay. TCRdb took over this immuneACCESS table, retaining in-frame rearrangements with V and J assigned. Such tables are incomplete; in checked studies, under half of the missing clones stem from an unresolved V gene, and the remainder is unexplained. In all, the sample holds around 40,000 clones, and less than 95% of those were seen once. 1.5% to 2% of the sample is held by the ten biggest clonotypes. The chain joins TRBV28 to TRBJ2-7; TRBD1 is perhaps the D gene, given 6 matching bases. This receptor was obtained from a human donor with breast cancer. The sample consisted of tumor tissue, taken after IRX-2 immunotherapy. The CDR3: CASSSPVTQGYEQYF. In nucleotide form, the sequence is TGTGCCAGCAGTTCCCCGGTTACACAGGGCTACGAGCAGTACTTC.